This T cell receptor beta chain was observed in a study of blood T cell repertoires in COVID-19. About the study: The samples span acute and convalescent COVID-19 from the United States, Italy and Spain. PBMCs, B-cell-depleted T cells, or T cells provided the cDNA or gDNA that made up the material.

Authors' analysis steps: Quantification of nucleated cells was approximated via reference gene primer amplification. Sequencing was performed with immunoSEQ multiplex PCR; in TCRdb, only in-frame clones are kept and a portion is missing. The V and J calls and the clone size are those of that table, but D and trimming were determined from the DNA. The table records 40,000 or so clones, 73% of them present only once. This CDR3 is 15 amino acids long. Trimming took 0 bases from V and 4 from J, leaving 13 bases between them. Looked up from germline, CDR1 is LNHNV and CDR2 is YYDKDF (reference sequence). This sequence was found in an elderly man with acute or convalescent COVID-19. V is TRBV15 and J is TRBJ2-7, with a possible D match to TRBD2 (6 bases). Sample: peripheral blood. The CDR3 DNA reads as TGTGCCACCAGCAGAGATGGGAGGCGCTCGTACGAGCAGTACTTC. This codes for CATSRDGRRSYEQYF.